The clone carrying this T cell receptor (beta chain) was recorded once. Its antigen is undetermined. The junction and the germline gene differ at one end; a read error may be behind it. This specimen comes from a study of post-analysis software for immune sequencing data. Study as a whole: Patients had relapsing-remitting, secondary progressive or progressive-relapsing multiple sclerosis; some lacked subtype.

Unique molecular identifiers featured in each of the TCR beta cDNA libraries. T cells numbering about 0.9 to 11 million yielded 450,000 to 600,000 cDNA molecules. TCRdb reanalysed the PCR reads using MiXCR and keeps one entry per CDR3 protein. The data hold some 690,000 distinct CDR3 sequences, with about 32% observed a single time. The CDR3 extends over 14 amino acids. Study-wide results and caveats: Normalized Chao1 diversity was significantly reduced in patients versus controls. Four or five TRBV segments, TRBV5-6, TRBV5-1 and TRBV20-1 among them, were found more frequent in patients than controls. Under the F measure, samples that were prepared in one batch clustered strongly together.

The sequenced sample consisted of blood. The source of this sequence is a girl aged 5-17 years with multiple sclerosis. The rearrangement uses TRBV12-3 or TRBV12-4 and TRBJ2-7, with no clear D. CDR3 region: CASSPSRHSHEQYF. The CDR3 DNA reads TGTGCCAGCAGTCCATCAAGACACTCCCACGAGCAGTACTTC.